The 3 T cell receptor beta chains reported below all come from one sample, sequenced in a study of T-cell reconstitution after alpha-beta-depleted transplantation in children. This sample's TCRbeta library carried unique molecular identifier barcodes. TCRdb analysed the PCR reads with MiXCR anew, one entry per CDR3 protein. The repertoire holds hundreds of thousands of distinct CDR3 sequences, with approximately 16% as singletons. The specimen was PBMCs from the stem cell graft donor, collected from the stem cell graft. The receptors derive from a human donor who donated a stem cell graft to a child with acute myeloid leukemia.

This clonotype has only a few counts. The chain couples TRBV21-1 to TRBJ1-5; the table's D call of TRBD1 was not tested on the DNA. TRBV21-1 is deemed a pseudogene. The CDR3 runs to 16 residues. The CDR3 DNA reads TGTGCCAGCAGCCTAGGGTCCGGGGCTAGCAATCAGCCCCAGCATTTT. Translating it yields CASSLGSGASNQPQHF.

This clonotype was recorded many times. The chain recombines TRBV20-1 with TRBJ2-1; D gene uncertain. Per germline, CDR1 DFQATT and CDR2 SNEGSKA (reference sequence). The CDR3 runs 16 residues. Trimming removed 0 bases at V and 0 bases at J, with 12 bases between. CDR3 bases: TGCAGTGCTAGAGATCGGCACGCGAGCTCCTACAATGAGCAGTTCTTC. It specifies CSARDRHASSYNEQFF.

There are a few counts of this clonotype. Since a much larger clone is just one base distant, this may be a read error. This chain links TRBV12-3 or TRBV12-4 with TRBJ2-5; a possible D gene is TRBD1 (6 bases). Trimming stripped 5 bases from V and 1 base from J, with 8 bases between. The CDR3 is 13 residues long. The CDR3 spells CASSRDIQETQYF. The DNA for the CDR3 is TGTGCCAGCAGTCGGGACATCCAAGAGACCCAGTACTTC.